This T cell receptor beta chain was sequenced in a study of T cell changes during pregnancy in multiple sclerosis. Germline V gene lookup returns CDR1 SNHLY and CDR2 FYNNEI. V was clipped by 1 base and J by 2 bases; unmatched bases: 11. The CDR3 sequence is 17 residues long. Assay used: immunoSEQ multiplex PCR; TCRdb lists only in-frame clones, some missing. Counted here are about 56,000 clones, 75% to 95% occurring once; the ten biggest clones make up 2% to 2.5%. A few counts support this clone. This clonotype was sampled from a female donor in good health, enrolled as a control in a pregnancy study. The source was peripheral blood, collected in the first trimester of pregnancy. The rearrangement joins TRBV2 to TRBJ2-7; 7 nucleotides agree with TRBD2. CDR3 DNA: TGTGCCAGCAGTGAAGTCCTAGCGGACACCACTACCTACGAGCAGTACTTC. Its translation: CASSEVLADTTTYEQYF.